A selection of T cell receptor beta chains follows, all from one sample in a study of OX40 agonist ivuxolimab in advanced cancers. TCRdb's table, derived via immunoSEQ multiplex PCR, lists solely in-frame clones and lacks some. The sample contains just over 90,000 clones, 90% to 95% of which appear only once. The sequencing used CD4+ or CD8+ T cells sorted from blood, collected in a trial of the OX40 agonist ivuxolimab. These receptors were collected from an adult with an advanced solid tumor such as melanoma, head and neck, liver or kidney cancer. CDR3s include the opening cysteine and the closing phenylalanine or tryptophan. A D gene is named only where the DNA matches it firmly. Clone sizes are given selectively: once, few, many, or a class where the clone is expanded.

CDR3 protein,CDR3 DNA,CDR3 length,J gene,D gene,clone size,V gene
CASGLVGYNEQFF,TGTGCTAGTGGTTTGGTGGGATACAATGAGCAGTTCTTC,13,TRBJ2-1,.,.,TRBV12-5
CASSLMSGSQNEQFF,TGTGCCAGCAGCTTAATGAGCGGGAGCCAAAATGAGCAGTTCTTC,15,TRBJ2-1,TRBD2,once,TRBV7-3
CACRGVFDGYTF,TGTGCCTGCAGGGGGGTATTCGATGGCTACACCTTC,12,TRBJ1-2,TRBD1,.,TRBV30
CASRPGQGAAGYTF,TGTGCCAGCAGGCCGGGACAGGGGGCGGCTGGCTACACCTTC,14,TRBJ1-2,TRBD1,.,TRBV2
CASSRARTVNTGELFF,TGTGCCAGCAGCCGGGCGAGGACAGTTAACACCGGGGAGCTGTTTTTT,16,TRBJ2-2,.,.,TRBV7-2
CASRRGRRNTEAFF,TGTGCCAGCAGGAGGGGGCGGCGGAACACTGAAGCTTTCTTT,14,TRBJ1-1,TRBD1,.,TRBV6-6
CASSEWGGGLNTEAFF,TGTGCCAGCAGTGAATGGGGTGGGGGCCTGAACACTGAAGCTTTCTTT,16,TRBJ1-1,.,.,TRBV6-1
CASSYLPGELFF,TGTGCCAGCAGTTACTTACCCGGGGAGCTGTTTTTT,12,TRBJ2-2,.,.,TRBV6-5
CASSVPTGANTEAFF,TGTGCCAGCAGCGTACCTACAGGGGCCAACACTGAAGCTTTCTTT,15,TRBJ1-1,TRBD1,.,TRBV5-5
CACGVGFDTQYF,TGTGCCTGCGGGGTGGGGTTCGATACGCAGTATTTT,12,TRBJ2-3,.,.,TRBV27
CARSLGGDSHLYEQYF,TGTGCCAGAAGCTTGGGCGGAGACAGCCACTTATACGAGCAGTACTTC,16,TRBJ2-7,.,.,TRBV5-3
CASSGTSGYTF,TGTGCCAGTAGTGGGACATCTGGCTACACCTTC,11,TRBJ1-2,.,.,TRBV19
CASSVGEYQPQHF,TGTGCCAGCAGCGTAGGGGAATATCAGCCCCAGCATTTT,13,TRBJ1-5,.,.,TRBV7-9
CASSLRERLSGYTF,TGTGCCAGCAGTTTAAGGGAAAGGTTAAGTGGCTACACCTTC,14,TRBJ1-2,.,.,TRBV28
CASSPDTRTRYEQYF,TGTGCCAGCAGCCCGGACACCCGGACACGCTACGAGCAGTACTTC,15,TRBJ2-7,.,.,TRBV5-5
CASSLARADDEQFF,TGCGCCAGCAGCTTGGCCAGAGCGGACGATGAGCAGTTCTTC,14,TRBJ2-1,.,.,TRBV5-1
CASSNTVSYEQYF,TGTGCCAGCAGTAACACAGTCAGCTACGAGCAGTACTTC,13,TRBJ2-7,.,few,TRBV2
CASGWLTGATSNYGYTF,TGTGCTAGTGGTTGGCTTACAGGGGCGACCTCTAACTATGGCTACACCTTC,17,TRBJ1-2,TRBD1,.,TRBV12-5